This TCR beta chain emerged from a study of post-analysis software for immune sequencing data. Study outcomes and limitations: With TRBV5-6, TRBV5-1 and TRBV20-1 included, about 5 TRBV segments were more frequent in patients than in controls. Among multiple sclerosis patients, normalized Chao1 diversity was significantly below that of controls.

A word on this clonotype: The antigen remains undetermined.

Germline V gene lookup returns CDR1 WNHNN and CDR2 SYGVQD (reference sequence). The CDR3 loop spans 14 amino acids. Carried by the TCR beta cDNA libraries were unique molecular identifiers. TCRdb redid the calling of the PCR reads with MiXCR, one entry per CDR3 protein. This table holds approximately 630,000 distinct CDR3 sequences, approximately 60% found once. The chain combines TRBV10-1 with TRBJ2-4; no clear D gene. Gene TRBJ2-7 matches the end of the DNA better, so the J call may be wrong. Sequenced sample: blood. This TCR came from a girl aged 2 to 10 with multiple sclerosis. The CDR3 loop reads CASSESTLRDEQYF. The CDR3 region has the DNA TGCGCCAGCAGTGAGTCGACGCTACGGGACGAGCAGTACTTC.